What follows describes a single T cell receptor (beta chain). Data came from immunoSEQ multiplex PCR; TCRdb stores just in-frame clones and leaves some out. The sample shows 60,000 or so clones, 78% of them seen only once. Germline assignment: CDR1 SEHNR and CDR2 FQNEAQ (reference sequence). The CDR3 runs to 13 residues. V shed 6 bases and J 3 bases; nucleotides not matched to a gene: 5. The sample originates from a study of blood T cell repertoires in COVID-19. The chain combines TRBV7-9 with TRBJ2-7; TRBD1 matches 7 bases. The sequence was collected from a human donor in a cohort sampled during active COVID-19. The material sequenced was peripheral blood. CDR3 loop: CASRPRTGYEQYF. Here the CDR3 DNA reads TGTGCCAGCAGACCCCGGACAGGCTACGAGCAGTACTTC.